The 17 T cell receptor beta chains listed next were all sequenced from one sample in a study of blood T cell repertoires in COVID-19. This table comes from immunoSEQ multiplex PCR, and its TCRdb copy is limited to in-frame clones, with some not included. Of about 400,000 clones listed, approximately 90% are singletons. Sequencing was carried out using peripheral blood. The origin of the receptors is a woman under 40 with acute or convalescent COVID-19.

Turning to this clone: The limits of the CDR3 on the DNA are not certain, so only TCRdb's listed CDR3 is given. The chain employs TRBV6-2 or TRBV6-3 and TRBJ1-2; TRBD1 reflects the table's D call only, with no check against the DNA. The CDR3 adds up to 15 amino acids, both ends counted. From germline, CDR1 is MNHEY and CDR2 SVGEGT. The chain's CDR3 is CASCFLGTGGYGYTF.

The chain carries TRBV10-3 and TRBJ1-6; possible D gene TRBD1, 6 bases. The germline V gene has CDR1 ENHRY and CDR2 SYGVKD. The CDR3 spans 13 residues. V was shortened by 6 bases and J by 7 bases, with 10 bases between the two germline ends. CDR3 nucleotide sequence: TGTGCCATCAGGCCGGACAGAAATTCACCCCTCCACTTT. Residues: CAIRPDRNSPLHF.

The J gene is TRBJ2-7, the V gene TRBV3-1 (or the pseudogene TRBV3-2); 8 bases match TRBD2. The CDR3 spans 15 residues. From germline, CDR1 is LGHDT and CDR2 YNNKEL (reference sequence). With 1 base clipped from V and 2 bases from J, the junction kept 4 bases outside the gene matches. The CDR3 spells CASSQGTGGTYEQYF. The DNA for the CDR3 is TGTGCCAGCAGCCAAGGAACGGGGGGGACCTACGAGCAGTACTTC.

The gene calls are TRBV5-6 and TRBJ2-3, with D possibly TRBD2 on 6 matching bases. V was cut by 1 base and J by 0 bases, with 15 bases left in between. The CDR3 is 17 residues long. In germline, CDR1 is SGHDT, CDR2 YYEEEE. CDR3 in amino acids: CASSLSWDLESTDTQYF. The CDR3 DNA reads TGTGCCAGCAGCTTGTCCTGGGACTTGGAAAGCACAGATACGCAGTATTTT.

The rearrangement joins TRBV19 to TRBJ2-7, with TRBD1 matching 9 bases. In germline, CDR1 is LNHDA, CDR2 SQIVND (reference sequence). This CDR3 spans 15 amino acids. V trimming: 1 base; J trimming: 3 bases; junction bases outside the gene matches: 4. CDR3 sequence reads: CASSIGGQGFYEQYF. The CDR3 nucleotides are TGTGCCAGTAGTATAGGGGGACAGGGTTTCTACGAGCAGTACTTC.

V gene TRBV12-5 combines with J gene TRBJ1-1; 9 positions agree with TRBD1. Germline loops: CDR1 LGHNT, CDR2 FRNRAP. The CDR3 consists of 14 residues. V was clipped by 5 bases and J by 2 bases; unmatched bases: 3. The CDR3, as DNA: TGTGCTAGTGGTGTGACAGGGGGAAACACTGAAGCTTTCTTT. This sequence encodes CASGVTGGNTEAFF. The variable domain in full, completed from reference TRBV12-5 and TRBJ1-1, reads DARVTQTPRHKVTEMGQEVTMRCQPILGHNTVFWYRQTMMQGLELLAYFRNRAPLDDSGMPKDRFSAEMPDATLATLKIQPSEPRDSAVYFCASGVTGGNTEAFFGQGTRLTVV.

The chain joins TRBV28 to TRBJ2-5, with 8 nucleotides matching TRBD2. Germline CDR1 and CDR2: MDHEN and SYDVKM. The CDR3 sequence is 16 residues long. V lost 2 bases to trimming and J lost 4 bases; unmatched junction nucleotides: 9. The CDR3 spells CASSLPGGLGRETQYF. The DNA of the CDR3 is TGTGCCAGCAGTTTACCGGGGGGGCTTGGACGAGAGACCCAGTACTTC.

This clone has just one count. The chain has TRBV4-1 and TRBJ2-5; 10 bases are shared with TRBD2. The CDR3 has 15 residues. Unmatched junction bases numbered 7, after V lost 4 bases and J lost 5 bases. Germline-derived CDR1 and CDR2 are MGHRA and YSYEKL. The CDR3 reads CASSRSGGAGETQYF. Here the CDR3 DNA reads TGCGCCAGCAGCCGAAGCGGGGGGGCCGGCGAGACCCAGTACTTC.

This chain connects TRBV30 to TRBJ2-1, with TRBD2 identical over 11 bases. Germline CDR1 is GTSNPN and CDR2 is SVGIG (reference sequence). J lost 5 bases, V lost 4 bases, and 4 bases had no gene match. The CDR3 length is 14 residues. CDR3: CAWKPSGGNNEQFF. Written as DNA, the CDR3 is TGTGCCTGGAAGCCTAGCGGGGGGAACAATGAGCAGTTCTTC.

The chain links TRBV27 to TRBJ1-2; 7 bases align to TRBD1. J lost 0 bases, V lost 8 bases, and 6 bases had no gene match. The CDR3 is 14 residues long. Germline-derived CDR1 and CDR2 are MNHEY and SMNVEV (reference sequence). The DNA for the CDR3 is TGTGCCAGCGGGCTGACAGGGACTAACTATGGCTACACCTTC. Translating gives CASGLTGTNYGYTF.

This sequence joins TRBV30 and TRBJ1-4; maybe TRBD1 (5 bases). The CDR3 has 16 residues. V was pared by 1 base and J by 7 bases, with 19 bases between. CDR1 and CDR2 from the germline V gene are GTSNPN and SVGIG (reference sequence). The CDR3 DNA sequence: TGTGCCTGGAGTGCGGCCTCCAGGGTGATAGGTGAAAAACTGTTTTTT. This encodes CAWSAASRVIGEKLFF.

This clone appeared once. The chain couples TRBV6-8 to TRBJ2-1; D is possibly TRBD2 (5 bases). The V end was cut by 6 bases, the J end by 0 bases, with 21 bases between. The CDR3 is 18 residues long. Germline loops: CDR1 MNHGY, CDR2 SAAAGT. The chain's CDR3 is CASSRTGKTSCSYNEQFF. As DNA, the CDR3 is TGTGCCAGCAGCCGAACCGGGAAAACCTCTTGCTCCTACAATGAGCAGTTCTTC.

This clone was seen more than once but under ten times. The gene calls are TRBV6-5 and TRBJ2-2; D unresolved. The CDR3 spans 13 residues. Germline V lookup: CDR1 MNHEY, CDR2 SVGAGI. With 5 bases removed from V and 3 bases from J, the gap between germline ends came to 7 bases. The DNA of the CDR3 is TGTGCCAGCAGTCCCCCGGACACCGGGGAGCTGTTTTTT. It translates to CASSPPDTGELFF.

The genes are TRBV20-1 and TRBJ2-6; possible D gene TRBD1, 5 bases. The CDR3 runs 15 residues. Looked up from germline, CDR1 is DFQATT and CDR2 is SNEGSKA (reference sequence). Trimming stripped 3 bases from V and 2 bases from J, with 11 bases between. The CDR3 coding sequence is TGCAGTGCTAGTGCCCAGGGCACTGGGGCCAACGTCCTGACTTTC. Its translation: CSASAQGTGANVLTF.

A note on this clone: Possible read error: a much larger clone is one base away. The chain recombines TRBV3-1 (or the pseudogene TRBV3-2) with TRBJ1-2, with 9 bases matching TRBD1. Losses at the gene ends were 4 bases for V and 4 bases for J; bases not matched to a gene: 1. This CDR3 has 13 amino acids. Germline CDR1 LGHDT, CDR2 YNNKEL (reference sequence). The CDR3: CASSLTGGYGYTF. As DNA, the CDR3 is TGTGCCAGCAGCCTGACAGGGGGCTATGGCTACACCTTC.

The rearrangement uses TRBV6-1 and TRBJ2-7, with a tentative D call TRBD1 (5 bases). V lost 2 bases to trimming and J lost 6 bases, with 14 bases between them. The CDR3 is 14 amino acids. The V gene's germline CDR1 is MNHNS and CDR2 SASEGT. The CDR3 sequence: CASSEWVRVAEQYF. DNA for the CDR3: TGTGCCAGCAGTGAATGGGTCAGGGTAGCCGAGCAGTACTTC.

This clone was detected many times. CDR3 amino acids: CASSESLESNTEAFF. CDR3 in DNA: TGCGCCAGCAGTGAGTCGTTAGAATCTAACACTGAAGCTTTCTTT. This sequence joins TRBV10-2 and TRBJ1-1; D uncertain. The CDR3 totals 15 residues. The germline V and J ends were trimmed by 0 bases and 2 bases, with 10 bases remaining between them. Looked up from germline, CDR1 is WSHSY and CDR2 is SAAADI.